This T cell receptor (beta chain) was retrieved from a study of blood T cell repertoires in COVID-19. The overall study: PBMCs, B-cell-depleted T cells, or T cells provided the cDNA or gDNA that made up the material.

Profiling relied on immunoSEQ multiplex PCR, and the TCRdb table lists in-frame clones only, not all of them. The sample has approximately 61,000 clones; around four fifths are singletons. The germline V gene encodes CDR1 LGHNT and CDR2 FRNRAP. The CDR3 is 18 residues long. The V gene end was trimmed by 5 bases and the J gene end by 3 bases; junction bases not matched to a gene: 10. This clone was counted a single time. Sequenced material: peripheral blood. The V gene is TRBV12-5, the J gene TRBJ2-3; 14 bases match TRBD2. This sequence was found in a man aged 70 or older with acute or convalescent COVID-19. The CDR3 is CASGLGLAGGLRTDTQYF. The CDR3 DNA sequence: TGTGCTAGTGGTCTAGGACTAGCGGGGGGCCTTAGGACAGATACGCAGTATTTT. The full variable domain, its missing parts supplied by reference TRBV12-5 and TRBJ2-3, is DARVTQTPRHKVTEMGQEVTMRCQPILGHNTVFWYRQTMMQGLELLAYFRNRAPLDDSGMPKDRFSAEMPDATLATLKIQPSEPRDSAVYFCASGLGLAGGLRTDTQYFGPGTRLTVL.